The clone carrying this TCR beta chain occurred once. Germline V gene lookup returns CDR1 LNHDA and CDR2 SQIVND (reference sequence). The length of the CDR3 is 12 residues. Trimming pared 7 bases from V and 4 bases from J, leaving 10 bases between. This record comes from a study of shared T cell receptors in the human thymus. The data were produced by immunoSEQ multiplex PCR, yet TCRdb's version contains in-frame clones alone and is incomplete. Among about 660,000 clones listed, 70% to 90% were seen once. These data also featured in a second study, about human thymus T cells. As that study records: The source of the thymus tissue was resections taken during corrective heart surgery. Thymic and blood repertoires seemed to favor certain V and J genes.

Sequencing was carried out using thymocytes. The sequence was obtained from a boy under two years old with a congenital heart defect. This chain joins TRBV19 and TRBJ1-1; D is unresolved. The CDR3 nucleotides read TGTGCCAGTACCAACACTATCACTGAAGCTTTCTTT. Translating it yields CASTNTITEAFF.